What follows is one T cell receptor beta chain and its context. Method: immunoSEQ multiplex PCR; TCRdb's copy keeps in-frame clones and lacks some. The table shows more than 80,000 clones, with more than 75% occurring only once. The data are from a study of blood T cell repertoires in COVID-19. Study information: Italy, Spain and the United States were the sources of the convalescent and acute COVID-19 samples.

The CDR3 spans 12 residues. Per germline, CDR1 MDHEN and CDR2 SYDVKM. The V and J ends lost 7 bases and 15 bases respectively, with 16 bases between them. This chain joins TRBV28 and TRBJ1-6; D unresolved. The sequencing input was peripheral blood. The sequence derives from a man aged 45-65 years with active or convalescent COVID-19. In DNA form, the CDR3 reads TGTGCCAGCACCCCCGGACCCGGGATCCTCCACTTT. Residues: CASTPGPGILHF.